The 23 T cell receptor beta chains below all came from one sample that was sequenced in a study of CD8 T cells in ankylosing spondylitis. TCRdb re-derived calls from the 5' RACE reads in MiXCR, one entry per CDR3 protein. The sample has 150,000 to 200,000 distinct CDR3 sequences, over 10% seen once. The sequenced sample was blood, either unsorted or a sorted T cell fraction (not recorded which). These receptors were collected from a female donor with ankylosing spondylitis or in good health (not recorded which).

This chain joins TRBV7-8 and TRBJ1-1; 8 bases fit TRBD1. J was trimmed by 5 bases and V by 5 bases; bases with no gene match: 7. The CDR3 has 14 amino acids. The V gene's germline CDR1 is SGHVS and CDR2 FQNEAQ. The CDR3 DNA is TGTGCCAGCAGCGGCGACAGGGGCAGGACTGAAGCTTTCTTT. The encoded protein is CASSGDRGRTEAFF.

The rearrangement uses TRBV9 and TRBJ1-2; 10 positions match TRBD1. Trimming took 2 bases from V and 4 from J; bases not matched to a gene: 2. Germline CDR1 SGDLS, CDR2 YYNGEE. CDR3 size: 14 residues. The CDR3 sequence: CASSVGTGAYGYTF. The CDR3 DNA sequence: TGTGCCAGCAGCGTCGGGACAGGGGCCTATGGCTACACCTTC.

This chain connects TRBV7-2 to TRBJ2-7; D might be TRBD1 (6 bases). V was trimmed by 4 bases and J by 5 bases, leaving 15 bases between them. Germline V lookup: CDR1 SGHTA, CDR2 FQGNSA. CDR3 length equals 14 residues. This CDR3 reads CASSSPTGFNEQYF. DNA of the CDR3: TGTGCCAGCAGCTCGCCGACAGGATTCAACGAGCAGTACTTC.

The CDR3 region has the DNA TGTGCCAGCAGTCCGGACAACCCGAACACTGAAGCTTTCTTT. It encodes CASSPDNPNTEAFF. The V gene is TRBV27, the J gene TRBJ1-1; possibly TRBD1 for D (5 bases). Germline V gene data show CDR1 as MNHEY and CDR2 as SMNVEV (reference sequence). V was shortened by 5 bases and J by 1 base, with 11 bases between the two germline ends. The length of the CDR3 is 14 residues.

This chain connects TRBV15 to TRBJ2-1, with a weak D call TRBD2 (6 bases). CDR1 and CDR2 from the germline V gene are LNHNV and YYDKDF (reference sequence). Trimming cost V 5 bases and J 0 bases, with 14 bases left between them. The CDR3 extends over 16 amino acids. CDR3 loop: CATSGNSGSSYNEQFF. Here the CDR3 DNA reads TGTGCCACCAGCGGCAATAGCGGAAGCTCCTACAATGAGCAGTTCTTC. The whole variable domain, remainder taken from reference TRBV15 and TRBJ2-1, is DAMVIQNPRYQVTQFGKPVTLSCSQTLNHNVMYWYQQKSSQAPKLLFHYYDKDFNNEADTPDNFQSRRPNTSFCFLDIRSPGLGDTAMYLCATSGNSGSSYNEQFFGPGTRLTVL.

This clonotype occurred many times. The CDR3 nucleotides are TGTGCCAGTAGTGCGGGACACGCGAACACCGGGGAGCTGTTTTTT. Its protein is CASSAGHANTGELFF. J is TRBJ2-2 and V is TRBV19; perhaps D is TRBD1 or TRBD2 (6 bases each). The V gene lost 5 bases and the J gene lost 0 bases, with 10 bases spanning the gap. This CDR3 contains 15 residues. Germline lookup yields CDR1 LNHDA and CDR2 SQIVND (reference sequence).

Of note for this clonotype: This clone may be a read error of a much larger clone one base away. The CDR3 loop reads CANSLAPLGTGGNQPQHF. The DNA for the CDR3 is TGCGCCAACAGCTTGGCCCCTTTAGGGACAGGGGGCAATCAGCCCCAGCATTTT. The rearrangement joins TRBV5-1 to TRBJ1-5; TRBD1 matches at 10 bases. CDR3 length: 18 residues. Germline V gene sequence: CDR1 SGHRS, CDR2 YFSETQ. Full variable domain (outside the CDR3, taken from reference TRBV5-1 and TRBJ1-5): KAGVTQTPRYLIKTRGQQVTLSCSPISGHRSVSWYQQTPGQGLQFLFEYFSETQRNKGNFPGRFSGRQFSNSRSEMNVSTLELGDSALYLCANSLAPLGTGGNQPQHFGDGTRLSIL.

The genes are TRBV18 and TRBJ2-1, with D possibly being TRBD1 or TRBD2 (5 bases each). Germline V gene sequence: CDR1 KGHSH, CDR2 LQKENI. The CDR3 covers 13 residues. Trimming stripped 5 bases from V and 9 bases from J, with 14 bases between. The CDR3 DNA reads TGTGCCAGCTCAAGAAACGTCGGGGCTGAGCAGTTCTTC. Protein product: CASSRNVGAEQFF.

This clonotype was observed at least ten times. V gene TRBV12-3 or TRBV12-4 combines with J gene TRBJ2-5; 8 bases are a match to TRBD2. J gave up 5 bases and V 3 bases, and 5 bases lay outside the gene matches. The CDR3 runs to 14 residues. CDR3 sequence: CASSFGRASETQYF. In DNA form, the CDR3 reads TGTGCCAGCAGTTTCGGGAGGGCCTCGGAGACCCAGTACTTC.

Many counts were recorded for this clonotype. The genes are TRBV29-1 and TRBJ2-3, with D unclear. The CDR3 spans 13 residues. Per the germline V gene, CDR1 is SQVTM and CDR2 is ANQGSEA. The V end was cut by 4 bases, the J end by 4 bases, with 12 bases between. The CDR3 is CSVAGRMADTQYF. The CDR3 DNA reads TGCAGCGTTGCCGGCCGTATGGCAGATACGCAGTATTTT.

This clonotype was detected only once. The rearrangement uses TRBV7-8 and TRBJ2-5, with no clear D. Germline lookup yields CDR1 SGHVS and CDR2 FQNEAQ. The CDR3 runs to 15 residues. The V end lost 5 bases, the J end lost 2 bases, and 15 bases lay between the germline ends. The DNA for the CDR3 is TGTGCCAGCAGCGCAGCGTTGTCCTTTCAAGAGACCCAGTACTTC. Its protein is CASSAALSFQETQYF.

There are a few counts of this clonotype. The chain carries TRBV12-3 or TRBV12-4 and TRBJ1-6, with a tentative D call TRBD1 (5 bases). This CDR3 comprises 17 residues. V gave up 7 bases and J gave up 0 bases, with 16 bases separating them. DNA for the CDR3: TGTGCCAGCAACGTGGGCAGGGCCAGCTCCTATAATTCACCCCTCCACTTT. Protein: CASNVGRASSYNSPLHF.

The table lists this clonotype with many counts. V usage is TRBV29-1 and J usage is TRBJ1-1; D is perhaps TRBD1 (5 bases). V shed 2 bases and J shed 6 bases, with 13 bases lying between them. Looked up from germline, CDR1 is SQVTM and CDR2 is ANQGSEA. This CDR3 has 13 residues. The CDR3 protein is CSVELPGKAEAFF. DNA of the CDR3: TGCAGCGTTGAACTACCAGGGAAGGCTGAAGCTTTCTTT. Combining the CDR3 with reference TRBV29-1 and TRBJ1-1 gives the whole variable domain SAVISQKPSRDICQRGTSLTIQCQVDSQVTMMFWYRQQPGQSLTLIATANQGSEATYESGFVIDKFPISRPNLTFSTLTVSNMSPEDSSIYLCSVELPGKAEAFFGQGTRLTVV.

This clonotype came up many times. V and J are TRBV12-3 or TRBV12-4 and TRBJ2-1; D is uncertain. CDR3 length: 15 residues. The V end lost 10 bases, the J end lost 4 bases, and 20 bases lay between the germline ends. The CDR3 DNA reads TGTGCCATTTCCAGTAGGGTAACCGTATACAATGAGCAGTTCTTC. It encodes CAISSRVTVYNEQFF.

This clonotype was picked up one time. This may be a read error: a much more frequent sequence differs by one nucleotide. No conserved phenylalanine or tryptophan ends this CDR3, so it is likely a read error. The V call is TRBV10-3, the J call TRBJ2-3; D is unclear. The CDR3 consists of 12 residues. Germline loops: CDR1 ENHRY, CDR2 SYGVKD. With 8 bases removed from V and 5 bases from J, the gap between germline ends came to 11 bases. In nucleotides, the CDR3 is TGTGCCATCCGAACGGACCAAGATACGCAGTATTAT. This codes for CAIRTDQDTQYY.

The sample holds a few counts of this clonotype. One junction end disagrees with the germline gene, perhaps due to a read error. V usage is TRBV27 and J usage is TRBJ2-7, with 8 positions matching TRBD1. Germline CDR1 reads MNHEY; CDR2 reads SMNVEV (reference sequence). CDR3 length: 12 amino acids. CDR3 residues: CASSPAPGQEDF. The CDR3 DNA sequence: TGTGCCAGCAGTCCAGCTCCGGGACAGGAAGACTTC.

The rearrangement joins TRBV18 to TRBJ2-2; D is possibly TRBD1 (6 bases). Trimming shortened V by 6 bases and J by 4 bases, and 18 bases separated the two germline ends. Germline V gives CDR1 KGHSH, CDR2 LQKENI. The CDR3 extends over 16 amino acids. The CDR3 reads CASSRDIGEATGELFF. The CDR3 DNA follows: TGTGCCAGCTCTAGGGACATCGGTGAGGCCACCGGGGAGCTGTTTTTT.

This clonotype was counted a few times. The chain has TRBV5-1 and TRBJ2-1; 11 positions match TRBD2. This CDR3 contains 15 residues. V trimming: 8 bases; J trimming: 7 bases; junction bases outside the gene matches: 11. Germline V lookup: CDR1 SGHRS, CDR2 YFSETQ. DNA of the CDR3: TGCGCCAGTCGTCGCACTAGCGGGAGAGAGAATGAGCAGTTCTTC. As protein: CASRRTSGRENEQFF.

This clonotype was seen ten or more times. The CDR3 loop reads CASSLVLSWQYF. Written as DNA, the CDR3 is TGTGCCAGCAGCTTAGTTTTATCTTGGCAGTATTTT. The rearrangement links TRBV7-9 to TRBJ2-3; D call uncertain. Trimming took 1 base from V and 11 from J, leaving 10 bases between them. This CDR3 comprises 12 residues. CDR1 SEHNR and CDR2 FQNEAQ come from the germline V gene (reference sequence).

This clonotype was observed many times. The chain is built from TRBV5-1 and TRBJ1-1; the match to TRBD1 covers 10 bases. The germline CDR1 and CDR2 sequences are SGHRS and YFSETQ. The CDR3 loop spans 15 amino acids. V trimming: 4 bases; J trimming: 5 bases; junction bases outside the gene matches: 8. For the CDR3, the DNA is TGCGCCAGCAGCGGATCCGGGACAGGGGTGACTGAAGCTTTCTTT. Translating gives CASSGSGTGVTEAFF.

This clonotype was seen a few times. The gene calls are TRBV7-3 and TRBJ2-1; TRBD1 or TRBD2 may be the D gene (5 bases each). The CDR3 spans 13 residues. Germline lookup yields CDR1 SGHTA and CDR2 FQGTGA. Trimming took off 5 bases at V and 5 bases at J, with 10 bases between the two ends. CDR3 sequence (DNA): TGTGCCAGCAGCCCTCGGGGCAACAATGAGCAGTTCTTC. Protein sequence: CASSPRGNNEQFF.

This clonotype was picked up many times. The rearrangement links TRBV7-2 to TRBJ1-5; no firm D call. The CDR3 runs 15 residues. The germline V gene has CDR1 SGHTA and CDR2 FQGNSA. The V gene lost 3 bases and the J gene lost 3 bases, with 12 bases spanning the gap. CDR3 nucleotide sequence: TGTGCCAGCAGCTTGGGATGGGGATTCAATCAGCCCCAGCATTTT. It encodes CASSLGWGFNQPQHF.

This clonotype came up many times. The V gene is TRBV5-1, the J gene TRBJ2-1; D gene uncertain. This CDR3 contains 14 residues. In germline, CDR1 is SGHRS, CDR2 YFSETQ. The V end lost 1 base, the J end lost 9 bases, and 14 bases lay between the germline ends. CDR3 nucleotides: TGCGCCAGCAGCTTGATTGGAAAGCTTAGTGAGCAGTTCTTC. This translates into CASSLIGKLSEQFF.